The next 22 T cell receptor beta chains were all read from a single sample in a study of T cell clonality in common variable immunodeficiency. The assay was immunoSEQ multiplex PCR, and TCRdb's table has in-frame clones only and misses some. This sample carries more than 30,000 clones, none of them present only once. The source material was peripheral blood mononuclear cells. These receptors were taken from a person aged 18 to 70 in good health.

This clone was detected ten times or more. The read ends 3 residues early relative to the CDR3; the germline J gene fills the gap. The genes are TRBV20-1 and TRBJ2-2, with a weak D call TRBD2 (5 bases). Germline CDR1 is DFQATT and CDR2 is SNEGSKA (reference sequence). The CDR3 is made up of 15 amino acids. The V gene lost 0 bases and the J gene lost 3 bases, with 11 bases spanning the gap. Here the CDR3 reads CSARDPSRDTGELFF. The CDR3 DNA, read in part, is TGCAGTGCTAGAGACCCTAGCCGAGACACCGGGGAG.

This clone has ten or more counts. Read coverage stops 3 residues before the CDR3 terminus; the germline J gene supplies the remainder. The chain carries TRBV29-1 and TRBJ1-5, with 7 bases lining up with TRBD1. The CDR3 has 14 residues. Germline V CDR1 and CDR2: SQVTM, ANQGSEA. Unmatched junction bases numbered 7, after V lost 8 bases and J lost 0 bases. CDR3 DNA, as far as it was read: TGCAGCATCGAGACAGGGAGTAGCAATCAGCCC. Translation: CSIETGSSNQP. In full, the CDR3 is CSIETGSSNQPQHF.

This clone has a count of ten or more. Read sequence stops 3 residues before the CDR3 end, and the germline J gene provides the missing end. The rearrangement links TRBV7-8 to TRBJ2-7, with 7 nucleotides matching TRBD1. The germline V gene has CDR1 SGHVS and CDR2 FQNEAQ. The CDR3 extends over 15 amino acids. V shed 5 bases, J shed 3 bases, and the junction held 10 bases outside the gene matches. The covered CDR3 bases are TGTGCCAGCAGCGAACAGGGGCGCGCAGTCTACGAG. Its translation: CASSEQGRAVYE. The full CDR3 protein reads CASSEQGRAVYEQYF.

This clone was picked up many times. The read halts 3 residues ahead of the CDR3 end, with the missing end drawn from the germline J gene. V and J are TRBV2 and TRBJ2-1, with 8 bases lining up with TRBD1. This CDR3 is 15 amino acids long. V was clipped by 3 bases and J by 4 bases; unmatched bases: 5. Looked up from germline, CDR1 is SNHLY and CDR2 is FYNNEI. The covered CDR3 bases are TGTGCCAGCAGTGACCGGCAGGGGGCTTACAATGAG. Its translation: CASSDRQGAYNE. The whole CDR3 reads CASSDRQGAYNEQFF.

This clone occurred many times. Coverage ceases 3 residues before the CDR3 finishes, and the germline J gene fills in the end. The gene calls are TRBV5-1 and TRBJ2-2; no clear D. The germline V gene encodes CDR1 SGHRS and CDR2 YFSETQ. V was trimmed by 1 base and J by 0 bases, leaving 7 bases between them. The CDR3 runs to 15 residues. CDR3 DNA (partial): TGCGCCAGCAGCTTGCACGTAGCGAACACCGGGGAG. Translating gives CASSLHVANTGE. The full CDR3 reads CASSLHVANTGELFF.

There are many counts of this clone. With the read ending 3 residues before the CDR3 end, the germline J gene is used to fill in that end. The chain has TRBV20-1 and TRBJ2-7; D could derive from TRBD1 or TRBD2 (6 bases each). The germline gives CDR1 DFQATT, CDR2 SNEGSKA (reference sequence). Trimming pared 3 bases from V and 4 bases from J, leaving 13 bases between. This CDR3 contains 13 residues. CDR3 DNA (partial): TGCAGTGCTAGGGACCAGGGGAGGTACGAG. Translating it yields CSARDQGRYE. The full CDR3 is CSARDQGRYEQYF.

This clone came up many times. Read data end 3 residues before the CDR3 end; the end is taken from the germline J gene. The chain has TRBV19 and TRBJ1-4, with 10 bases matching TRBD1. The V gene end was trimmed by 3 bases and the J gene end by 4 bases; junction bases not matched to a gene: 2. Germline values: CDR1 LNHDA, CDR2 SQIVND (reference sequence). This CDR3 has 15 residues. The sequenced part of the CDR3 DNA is TGTGCCAGTAGTATCCGGGACAGGGGTAATGAAAAA. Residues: CASSIRDRGNEK. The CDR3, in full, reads CASSIRDRGNEKLFF.

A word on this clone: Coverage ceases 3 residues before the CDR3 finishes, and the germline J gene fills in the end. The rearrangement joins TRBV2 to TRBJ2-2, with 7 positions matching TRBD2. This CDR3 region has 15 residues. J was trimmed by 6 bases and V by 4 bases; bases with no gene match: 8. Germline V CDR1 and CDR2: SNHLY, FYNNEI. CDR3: CASSVGGGGAGELFF. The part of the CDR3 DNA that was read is TGTGCCAGCAGTGTTGGGGGGGGAGGGGCCGGGGAG.

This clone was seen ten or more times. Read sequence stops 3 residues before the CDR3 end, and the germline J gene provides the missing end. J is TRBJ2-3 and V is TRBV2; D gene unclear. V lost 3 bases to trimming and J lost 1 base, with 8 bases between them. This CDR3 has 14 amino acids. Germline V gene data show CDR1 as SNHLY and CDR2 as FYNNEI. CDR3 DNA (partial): TGTGCCAGCAGTGACCGTCGGGGCACAGATACG. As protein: CASSDRRGTDT. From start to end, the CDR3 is CASSDRRGTDTQYF.

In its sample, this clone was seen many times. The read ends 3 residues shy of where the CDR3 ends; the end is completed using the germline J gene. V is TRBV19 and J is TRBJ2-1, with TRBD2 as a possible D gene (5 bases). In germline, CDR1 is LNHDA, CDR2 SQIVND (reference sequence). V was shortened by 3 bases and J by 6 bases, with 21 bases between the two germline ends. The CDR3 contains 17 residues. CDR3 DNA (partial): TGTGCCAGTAGTATGTTATCGTGGGCTAGCAGAGGCAATGAG. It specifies CASSMLSWASRGNE. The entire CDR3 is CASSMLSWASRGNEQFF. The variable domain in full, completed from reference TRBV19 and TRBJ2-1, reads DGGITQSPKYLFRKEGQNVTLSCEQNLNHDAMYWYRQDPGQGLRLIYYSQIVNDFQKGDIAEGYSVSREKKESFPLTVTSAQKNPTAFYLCASSMLSWASRGNEQFFGPGTRLTVL.

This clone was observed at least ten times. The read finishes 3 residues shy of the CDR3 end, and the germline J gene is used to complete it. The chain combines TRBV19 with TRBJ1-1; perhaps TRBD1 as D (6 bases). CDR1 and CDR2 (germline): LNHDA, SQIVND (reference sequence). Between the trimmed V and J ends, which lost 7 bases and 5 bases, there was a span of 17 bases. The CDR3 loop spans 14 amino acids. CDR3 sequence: CASTGPPGVTEAFF. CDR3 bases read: TGTGCCAGTACCGGCCCCCCAGGGGTGACTGAA.

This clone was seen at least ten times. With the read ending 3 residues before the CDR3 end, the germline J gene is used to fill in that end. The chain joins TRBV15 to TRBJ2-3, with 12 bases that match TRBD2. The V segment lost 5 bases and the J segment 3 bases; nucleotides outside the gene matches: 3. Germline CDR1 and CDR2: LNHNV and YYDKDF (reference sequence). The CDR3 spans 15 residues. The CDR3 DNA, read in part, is TGTGCCACCAGCCCTAGCGGGAGGGAAACAGATACG. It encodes CATSPSGRETDT. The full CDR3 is CATSPSGRETDTQYF. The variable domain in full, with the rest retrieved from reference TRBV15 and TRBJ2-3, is DAMVIQNPRYQVTQFGKPVTLSCSQTLNHNVMYWYQQKSSQAPKLLFHYYDKDFNNEADTPDNFQSRRPNTSFCFLDIRSPGLGDTAMYLCATSPSGRETDTQYFGPGTRLTVL.

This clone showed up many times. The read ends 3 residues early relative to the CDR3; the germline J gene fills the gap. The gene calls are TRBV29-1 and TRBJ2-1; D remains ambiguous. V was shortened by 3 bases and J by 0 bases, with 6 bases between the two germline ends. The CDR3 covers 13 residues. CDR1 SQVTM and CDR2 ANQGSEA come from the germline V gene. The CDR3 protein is CSVETSSYNEQFF. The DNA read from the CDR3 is TGCAGCGTTGAGACTTCCTCCTACAATGAG.

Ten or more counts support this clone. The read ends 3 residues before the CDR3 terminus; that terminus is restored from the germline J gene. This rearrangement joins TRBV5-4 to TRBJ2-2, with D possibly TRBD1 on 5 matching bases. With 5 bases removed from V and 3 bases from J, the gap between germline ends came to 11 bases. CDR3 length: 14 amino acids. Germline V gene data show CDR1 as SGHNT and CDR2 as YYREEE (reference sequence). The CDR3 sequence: CASRRTRDTGELFF. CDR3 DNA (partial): TGTGCCAGCAGGCGGACAAGGGACACCGGGGAG.

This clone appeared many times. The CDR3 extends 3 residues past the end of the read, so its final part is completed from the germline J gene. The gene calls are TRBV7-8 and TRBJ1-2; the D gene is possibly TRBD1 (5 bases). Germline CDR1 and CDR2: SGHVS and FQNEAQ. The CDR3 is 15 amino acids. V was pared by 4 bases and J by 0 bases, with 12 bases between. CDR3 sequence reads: CASSSRWGSNYGYTF. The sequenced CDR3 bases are TGTGCCAGCAGCTCGAGGTGGGGCTCTAACTATGGC.

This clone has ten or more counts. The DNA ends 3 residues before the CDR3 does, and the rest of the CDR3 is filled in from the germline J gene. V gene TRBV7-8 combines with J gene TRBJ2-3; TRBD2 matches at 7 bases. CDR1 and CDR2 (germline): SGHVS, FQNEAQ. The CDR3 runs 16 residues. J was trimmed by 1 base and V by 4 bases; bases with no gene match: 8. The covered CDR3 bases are TGTGCCAGCAGCTCGCATAGCGGGTACGGCACAGATACG. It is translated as CASSSHSGYGTDT. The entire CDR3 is CASSSHSGYGTDTQYF.

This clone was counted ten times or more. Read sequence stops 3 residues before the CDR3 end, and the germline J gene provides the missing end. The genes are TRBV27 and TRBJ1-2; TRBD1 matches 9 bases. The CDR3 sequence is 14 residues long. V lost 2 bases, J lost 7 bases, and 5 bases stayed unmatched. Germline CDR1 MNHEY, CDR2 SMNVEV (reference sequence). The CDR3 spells CASSLNRGRGGYTF. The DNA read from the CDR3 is TGTGCCAGCAGTTTAAACAGGGGGCGAGGTGGC.

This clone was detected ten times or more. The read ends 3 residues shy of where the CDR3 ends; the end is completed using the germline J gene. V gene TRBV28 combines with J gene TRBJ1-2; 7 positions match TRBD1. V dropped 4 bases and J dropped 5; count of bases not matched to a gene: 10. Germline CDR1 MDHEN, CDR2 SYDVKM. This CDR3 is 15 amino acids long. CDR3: CASSSKRQGTYGYTF. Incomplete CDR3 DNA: TGTGCCAGCAGTTCTAAGAGACAGGGAACGTATGGC.

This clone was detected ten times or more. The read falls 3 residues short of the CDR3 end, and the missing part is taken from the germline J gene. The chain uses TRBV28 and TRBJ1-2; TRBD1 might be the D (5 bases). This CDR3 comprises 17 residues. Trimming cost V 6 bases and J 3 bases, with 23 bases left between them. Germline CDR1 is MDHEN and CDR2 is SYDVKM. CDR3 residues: CASSLRKGLSLDYGYTF. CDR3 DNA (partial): TGTGCCAGCAGCCTTAGAAAGGGACTGTCGTTAGACTATGGC.

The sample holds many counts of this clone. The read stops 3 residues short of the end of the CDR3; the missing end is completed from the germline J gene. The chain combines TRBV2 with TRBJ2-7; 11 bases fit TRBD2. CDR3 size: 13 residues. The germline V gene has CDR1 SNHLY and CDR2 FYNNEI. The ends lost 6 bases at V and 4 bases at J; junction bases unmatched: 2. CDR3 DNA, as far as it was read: TGTGCCAGCAGAACTAGCGGGAGTTACGAG. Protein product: CASRTSGSYE. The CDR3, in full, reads CASRTSGSYEQYF.

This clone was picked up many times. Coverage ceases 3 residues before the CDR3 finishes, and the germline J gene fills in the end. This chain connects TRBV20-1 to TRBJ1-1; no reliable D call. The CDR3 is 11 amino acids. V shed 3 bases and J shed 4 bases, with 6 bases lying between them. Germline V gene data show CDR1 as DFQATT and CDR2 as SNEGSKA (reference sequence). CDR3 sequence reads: CSASSVTEAFF. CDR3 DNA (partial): TGCAGTGCTAGCAGTGTCACTGAA.

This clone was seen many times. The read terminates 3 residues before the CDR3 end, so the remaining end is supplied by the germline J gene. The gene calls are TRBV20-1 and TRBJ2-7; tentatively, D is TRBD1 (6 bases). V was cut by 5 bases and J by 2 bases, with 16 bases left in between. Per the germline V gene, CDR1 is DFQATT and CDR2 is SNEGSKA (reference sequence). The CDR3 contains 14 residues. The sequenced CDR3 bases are TGCAGTGCTTATACAGGGTATCACGCCTACGAG. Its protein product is CSAYTGYHAYE. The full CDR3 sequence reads CSAYTGYHAYEQYF.